This entry concerns a single T cell receptor beta chain. This clone has at least ten counts. No cognate antigen has been identified for it. Nothing much larger sits one base from this clone, and base qualities are not available. This entry is derived from a study of shared clonotypes between healthy human individuals (dated by TCRdb to the early 2020s). The study in broad terms: The cohort comprised a couple of women and a few men aged 18 to 49 years. For each donor, three plates each were used for CD4 naive and CD4 memory, two plates were used for CD8 naive, and one plate was used for CD8 memory. Between about 0.9 and 10 billion PBMCs per donor were obtained by leukapheresis. Different laboratories and diverse techniques were used to prepare libraries and sequence TCR repertoires, to increase sequencing depth and limit assay-specific biases. The study deeply sequenced blood TCR repertoires of five healthy adults to estimate repertoire size and the extent of clonotype sharing between individuals.

Trimmed from V: 5 bases; trimmed from J: 6 bases; junction bases lacking a gene match: 10. The CDR3 sequence holds 15 residues, the cysteine and phenylalanine included. This entry keeps only the CDR3 DNA: 45 bases, framed from base 1. CDR1 and CDR2 are drawn from the germline V gene: SGHTA, FQGNSA. Using the deep immunoSEQ assay, TCR CDR3 regions were amplified from genomic DNA by multiplex PCR. Extracted genomic DNA from each cell subset was distributed evenly across all wells of several immunoSEQ 96-well plates, and each plate was treated as a replicate. For sorted subsets, around 200 ng genomic DNA, equal to 30,000 to 35,000 T cell genomes, was loaded into each replicate PCR. Purified libraries were measured with a Qubit 3.0 fluorometer, size-checked on a Bioanalyzer 2100, and measured again with the KAPA Library Quantification kit. A separate single-read 150-cycle Illumina NextSeq 550 flow cell was used to sequence each immunoSEQ 96-well plate. The paper's processing steps were these. Because the immunoSEQ output included only junctional sequences and no quality scores, the filtering could not be the same as the filtering used for full-length reads. Sequences were annotated with PyIR, a Python wrapper for IgBLAST v1.9, and V/J genes and CDR3 were assigned using IMGT germline references. Reads were removed for weak V/J assignments (E-value above 1e-6), missing CDR3, stop codons, out-of-frame junctions, or ambiguous translated residues. V3J clonotypes were defined as sequences sharing an identical inferred V gene, J gene, and CDR3 amino acid sequence. Percentage overlap between repertoires was computed as shared unique clonotypes divided by the size of the smaller repertoire. Richness of each repertoire was evaluated using RTK rarefaction, the Chao1 estimator, and Recon v2.1 estimates of unobserved clonotypes. OLGA was used to compute generation probabilities for all TCRbeta clonotypes that the gDNA method yielded from a few donors. TCRdb took this table from immuneACCESS and kept in-frame rearrangements with V and J called. Such tables lack part of the clones; where checked against another copy, unresolved V genes explain under half of the gap, and the rest is unexplained. The DNA gave D and trimming, while V, J and clone size come from that table. In this sample the table shows about 1 million clones, approximately 76% of which occur a single time. 1.4% of the sample is taken by the ten largest.

Broader findings and caveats from the paper: Across a few donors, about 5% of naive CD4, more than 3% of naive CD8, under 2.5% of memory CD4, and around 0.4% of memory CD8 clonotypes were shared. Clonotypes shared by all four sorted-subset donors showed higher generation probabilities than non-shared clonotypes. Because the study included a small number of donors, the genetic and exposure-history diversity represented was limited. Sampling was restricted to blood, and TCR repertoires in tissue are likely to differ from TCR repertoires in blood. Incomplete sequencing was indicated by rarefaction of sorted-subset datasets, despite the large sequencing depth. Pairwise subsampling led to the expectation that sequencing depth would affect the degree of clonotype sharing among donors. Estimated clonotype richness was generally larger for naive than for memory subsets.

The donors were healthy, HIV-negative adults with no recently reported acute infections or vaccinations. Every donor was a Caucasian adult living in Nashville, Tennessee, USA. CD4+ T cells were enriched by magnetic negative selection, after which naive cells were positively selected on CD45RA and the negative fraction was taken as the memory subset. Blood was collected by leukapheresis, and PBMCs were isolated by Ficoll-Histopaque density gradient centrifugation and then cryopreserved in liquid nitrogen vapor phase. Analytical flow cytometry was used to check the purity and quantity of every magnetically sorted T cell population. From each sorted fraction, genomic DNA was isolated and quantified by UV absorbance on a Nanodrop 2000c.

This sequence was found in a man aged 18 to 29 in good health. The sample consisted of memory CD4+ T cells sorted from blood. According to the study, the label for this sample's cell subset or site signals: CD45RA-negative fraction. This sequence uses TRBV7-2 and TRBJ2-3; TRBD1 lines up with 8 middle nucleotides. The CDR3 region reads CASSPWRQGFDTQYF. The nucleotide sequence is TGTGCCAGCAGCCCCTGGAGACAGGGGTTCGATACGCAGTATTTT.